This record covers a single T cell receptor (beta chain). The target antigen is unknown. The data derive from a study of cytomegalovirus exposure and HLA in healthy donors. CDR1 GTSNPN and CDR2 SVGIG come from the germline V gene (reference sequence). V shed 4 bases and J 3 bases; nucleotides not matched to a gene: 6. The CDR3 loop spans 14 amino acids. Study-level results: It was found in a later analysis that first-cohort TCR clusters tended to co-occur in the 90 to 150 validation repertoires.

The assay was immunoSEQ multiplex PCR, and TCRdb's table has in-frame clones only and misses some. Altogether around 130,000 clones are present, more than 75% being singletons, with the ten largest covering under 2.5%. The study drew the donors from its approximately 110-subject validation cohort, separate from the roughly 670-subject first cohort. Specimen: PBMCs. The clonotype comes from a woman aged 30 to 39 in good health and CMV-seronegative. The chain links TRBV30 to TRBJ1-5; the match to TRBD1 covers 7 bases. CDR3 sequence reads: CAWNRGLTNQPQHF. In DNA, the CDR3 is TGTGCCTGGAACAGGGGTCTCACCAATCAGCCCCAGCATTTT.